Listed below are T cell receptor beta chains from one sample, sequenced in a study of sequential checkpoint blockade in melanoma. Produced via immunoSEQ multiplex PCR; TCRdb's table is partial and in-frame only. The data show 15,000 to 20,000 clones, about 66% seen once. This specimen was CD8+ T cells sorted from blood (inferred from file names), taken from a patient given nivolumab and ipilimumab in sequence. These receptor sequences come from a human donor with melanoma. The CDR3 runs from the conserved cysteine through the conserved F or W. The order of the fields is V gene, J gene, D gene, clone size, CDR3 DNA, CDR3 protein. The D gene is left open where the match is weak. Expanded clones get a size class; other rows say once, few or many, or leave the size out.

v_gene: TRBV27
j_gene: TRBJ2-1
d_gene: -
abundance: -
CDR3nt: TGTGCCAGCAGTTTATCCCCCGGACTACACAATGAGCAGTTCTTC
CDR3aa: CASSLSPGLHNEQFF

v_gene: TRBV13
j_gene: TRBJ1-1
d_gene: -
abundance: -
CDR3nt: TGTGCCAGCAGCTCTTACATTTGGACAGAAAGAGACATGAACACTGAAGCTTTCTTT
CDR3aa: CASSSYIWTERDMNTEAFF

v_gene: TRBV5-6
j_gene: TRBJ2-1
d_gene: -
abundance: -
CDR3nt: TGTGCCAGCAGTTCTGGGGGGAATGAGCAGTTCTTC
CDR3aa: CASSSGGNEQFF

v_gene: TRBV4-1
j_gene: TRBJ2-7
d_gene: TRBD2
abundance: -
CDR3nt: TGCGCCAGCAGCCAAGTACTAGCGGGAGCGCACGAGCAGTACTTC
CDR3aa: CASSQVLAGAHEQYF

v_gene: TRBV9
j_gene: TRBJ1-2
d_gene: TRBD1
abundance: -
CDR3nt: TGTGCCAGCAGCGACAGGGGAGAGTATGGCTACACCTTC
CDR3aa: CASSDRGEYGYTF

v_gene: TRBV9
j_gene: TRBJ2-7
d_gene: TRBD1
abundance: -
CDR3nt: TGTGCCAGCAGCCCCCGACAGGGAACCTACGAGCAGTACTTC
CDR3aa: CASSPRQGTYEQYF

v_gene: TRBV6-5
j_gene: TRBJ2-7
d_gene: TRBD1
abundance: -
CDR3nt: TGTGCCAGCAGTTACACCGGGACAGGGAAAGAGCAGTACTTC
CDR3aa: CASSYTGTGKEQYF

v_gene: TRBV4-3
j_gene: TRBJ2-7
d_gene: -
abundance: few
CDR3nt: TGCGCCAGCAGCCAAGATCCCCCTACAGGCACGTTACCCTACGAGCAGTACTTC
CDR3aa: CASSQDPPTGTLPYEQYF

v_gene: TRBV4-3
j_gene: TRBJ2-3
d_gene: TRBD2
abundance: few
CDR3nt: TGCGCCAGCAGCCCCGCTTGGCTAGCGGGGGGTCTTAGCACAGATACGCAGTATTTT
CDR3aa: CASSPAWLAGGLSTDTQYF

v_gene: TRBV9
j_gene: TRBJ2-6
d_gene: -
abundance: -
CDR3nt: TGTGCCAGCAGCGGCGAACAGGCGCGCACCTCTGGGGCCAACGTCCTGACTTTC
CDR3aa: CASSGEQARTSGANVLTF

v_gene: TRBV12-5
j_gene: TRBJ1-6
d_gene: -
abundance: once
CDR3nt: TGTGCTAGTGGTTCCAATACACCTTATAATTCACCCCTCCACTTT
CDR3aa: CASGSNTPYNSPLHF

v_gene: TRBV7-3
j_gene: TRBJ2-3
d_gene: -
abundance: -
CDR3nt: TGTGCCAGCAGCCAACATGAGGCTAGCACAGATACGCAGTATTTT
CDR3aa: CASSQHEASTDTQYF

v_gene: TRBV7-9
j_gene: TRBJ2-5
d_gene: TRBD2
abundance: -
CDR3nt: TGTGCCAGCAGCCTCAGGGCTAGCGGGGGTTGGGGAGAGACCCAGTACTTC
CDR3aa: CASSLRASGGWGETQYF

v_gene: TRBV28
j_gene: TRBJ1-5
d_gene: TRBD1
abundance: -
CDR3nt: TGTGCCAGCAGTCCGGGACAGGGGAGCACGCGCAATCGGCCCCAGCATTTT
CDR3aa: CASSPGQGSTRNRPQHF

v_gene: TRBV27
j_gene: TRBJ2-7
d_gene: TRBD1
abundance: few
CDR3nt: TGTGCCAGCAGTTTATCGATCGGGACAGGGGTTTACGAGCAGTACTTC
CDR3aa: CASSLSIGTGVYEQYF

v_gene: TRBV7-3
j_gene: TRBJ2-7
d_gene: -
abundance: -
CDR3nt: TGTGCCAGCAGCTTCGGGCGGGCCTACGAGCAGTACTTC
CDR3aa: CASSFGRAYEQYF

v_gene: TRBV27
j_gene: TRBJ2-5
d_gene: TRBD1
abundance: -
CDR3nt: TGTGCCAGCAGTTTGCTTGGGACAGGACTCCAAGAGACCCAGTACTTC
CDR3aa: CASSLLGTGLQETQYF

v_gene: TRBV9
j_gene: TRBJ2-1
d_gene: TRBD1
abundance: -
CDR3nt: TGTGCCAGCAGCCCCCCGGGACAGGGGGCCCTGGGCGAGCAGTTCTTC
CDR3aa: CASSPPGQGALGEQFF

v_gene: TRBV7-6
j_gene: TRBJ1-5
d_gene: TRBD1
abundance: -
CDR3nt: TGTGCCAGCAGCTTGAGACAGGGAAGCTATAGCAATCAGCCCCAGCATTTT
CDR3aa: CASSLRQGSYSNQPQHF

v_gene: TRBV7-9
j_gene: TRBJ2-7
d_gene: TRBD2
abundance: -
CDR3nt: TGTGCCAGCAGCTTTCCGGGGAGGGTGCGGGGGGACGAGCAGTACTTC
CDR3aa: CASSFPGRVRGDEQYF

v_gene: TRBV27
j_gene: TRBJ2-7
d_gene: TRBD2
abundance: few
CDR3nt: TGTGCCAGCAGTTTCGCGGGAGGGCCATCGTACGAGCAGTACTTC
CDR3aa: CASSFAGGPSYEQYF

v_gene: TRBV6-1
j_gene: TRBJ1-5
d_gene: -
abundance: -
CDR3nt: TGTGCCAGCAGTGGGTGGGGCGCAAGTCAGCCCCAGCATTTT
CDR3aa: CASSGWGASQPQHF

v_gene: TRBV5-4
j_gene: TRBJ1-4
d_gene: -
abundance: once
CDR3nt: TGTGCCAGCAGCGCCTACAGGGCGCCTAATGAAAAACTGTTTTTT
CDR3aa: CASSAYRAPNEKLFF

v_gene: TRBV7-3
j_gene: TRBJ2-1
d_gene: -
abundance: -
CDR3nt: TGTGCCAGCAGCTATCAAGTGGGCTCCTACAATGAGCAGCTCTTC
CDR3aa: CASSYQVGSYNEQLF

v_gene: TRBV10-1
j_gene: TRBJ1-1
d_gene: -
abundance: medium-sized
CDR3nt: TGCGCCAGCAGTTCCGGGGGTCTCGAAGCTTTCTTT
CDR3aa: CASSSGGLEAFF

v_gene: TRBV4-3
j_gene: TRBJ2-7
d_gene: TRBD2
abundance: -
CDR3nt: TGCGCCAGCAGCCGATCTAGCGGGTACGAGCAGTACTTC
CDR3aa: CASSRSSGYEQYF

v_gene: TRBV4-3
j_gene: TRBJ1-3
d_gene: -
abundance: few
CDR3nt: TGCGCCAGCAGCCAAGATCCCCAGGGCGCCTCTGGAAACACCATATATTTT
CDR3aa: CASSQDPQGASGNTIYF

v_gene: TRBV25-1
j_gene: TRBJ2-1
d_gene: -
abundance: -
CDR3nt: TGTGCCAGCAGTGAATCAAATGAGCAGTTCTTC
CDR3aa: CASSESNEQFF

v_gene: TRBV27
j_gene: TRBJ1-1
d_gene: -
abundance: -
CDR3nt: TGTGCCAGCAGTTTATCGGAGGTCACTGAAGCTTTCTTT
CDR3aa: CASSLSEVTEAFF

v_gene: TRBV13
j_gene: TRBJ1-4
d_gene: TRBD1
abundance: -
CDR3nt: TGTGCCAGCAGCTCCCGAGACAGGGGTGGAAAACTGTTTTTT
CDR3aa: CASSSRDRGGKLFF